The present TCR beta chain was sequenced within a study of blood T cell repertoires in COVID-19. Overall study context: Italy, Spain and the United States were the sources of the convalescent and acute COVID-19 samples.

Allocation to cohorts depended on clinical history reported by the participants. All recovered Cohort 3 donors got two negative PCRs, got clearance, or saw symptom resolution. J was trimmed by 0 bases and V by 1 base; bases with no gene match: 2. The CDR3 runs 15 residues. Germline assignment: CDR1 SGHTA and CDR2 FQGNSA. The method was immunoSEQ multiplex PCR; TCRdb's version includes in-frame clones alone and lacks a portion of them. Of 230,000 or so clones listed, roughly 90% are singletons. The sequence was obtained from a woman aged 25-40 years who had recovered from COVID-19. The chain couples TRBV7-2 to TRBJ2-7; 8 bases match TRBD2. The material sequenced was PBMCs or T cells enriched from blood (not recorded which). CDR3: CASSLDGGVSYEQYF. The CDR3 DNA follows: TGTGCCAGCAGCTTAGACGGGGGGGTCTCCTACGAGCAGTACTTC. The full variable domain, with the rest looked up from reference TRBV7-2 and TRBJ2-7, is GAGVSQSPSNKVTEKGKDVELRCDPISGHTALYWYRQSLGQGLEFLIYFQGNSAPDKSGLPSDRFSAERTGGSVSTLTIQRTQQEDSAVYLCASSLDGGVSYEQYFGPGTRLTVT.